Shown below are 19 T cell receptor beta chains from a single sample sequenced in a study of blood T cell repertoires in COVID-19 (dated by TCRdb to 2019 to 2021). The method was the immunoSEQ multiplex PCR assay. TCRdb holds this immuneACCESS table with in-frame rearrangements only. Some clones are missing; in checked studies, unresolved V genes explain under half, and the rest has no known cause. The sample table contains 200,000 to 250,000 clones; only one count was recorded for around nine tenths of them. Together, the top ten hold about 15% of the sample. Sequencing used PBMCs or T cells enriched from blood (not recorded which). The receptors were sampled from a woman aged 45-59 years with acute COVID-19.

This chain connects TRBV9 to TRBJ2-3; 8 bases fit TRBD1. Trimming removed 3 bases from V and 0 bases from J; junction bases left unmatched: 3. This CDR3 is built from 15 residues. Germline CDR1 SGDLS, CDR2 YYNGEE. The CDR3 sequence is CASSDRDRSTDTQYF. As DNA, the CDR3 is TGTGCCAGCAGCGACCGGGACAGGAGCACAGATACGCAGTATTTT.

The V and J genes are TRBV6-2 or TRBV6-3 and TRBJ1-2, with 7 bases identical to TRBD1. This CDR3 has 14 residues. Losses at the gene ends were 0 bases for V and 4 bases for J; bases not matched to a gene: 2. Looked up from germline, CDR1 is MNHEY and CDR2 is SVGEGT. The DNA of the CDR3 is TGTGCCAGCAGTTACTCCGGGACAGTCTATGGCTACACCTTC. Encoded protein: CASSYSGTVYGYTF.

The chain recombines TRBV9 with TRBJ1-1; tentatively, D is TRBD1 (5 bases). The V and J ends lost 7 bases and 5 bases respectively, with 9 bases between them. CDR1 SGDLS and CDR2 YYNGEE come from the germline V gene. The CDR3 covers 11 residues. The CDR3 coding sequence is TGTGCCAGCTCGGGGGAAACTGAAGCTTTCTTT. Its translation is CASSGETEAFF. The variable domain in full, with the rest retrieved from reference TRBV9 and TRBJ1-1, is DSGVTQTPKHLITATGQRVTLRCSPRSGDLSVYWYQQSLDQGLQFLIQYYNGEERAKGNILERFSAQQFPDLHSELNLSSLELGDSALYFCASSGETEAFFGQGTRLTVV.

This clone was found once. The rearrangement uses TRBV30 and TRBJ1-2; D not certain. Trimming cost V 1 base and J 8 bases, with 11 bases left between them. CDR1 and CDR2 from the germline V gene are GTSNPN and SVGIG (reference sequence). The CDR3 is 12 amino acids. CDR3 protein: CAWSDRPYGYTF. CDR3 sequence (DNA): TGTGCCTGGAGTGACCGCCCCTACGGCTACACCTTC.

About this clone itself: Other DNA sequences within the sample encode an identical CDR3. The chain recombines TRBV7-9 with TRBJ1-2; TRBD1 matches at 9 bases. Germline CDR1 SEHNR, CDR2 FQNEAQ (reference sequence). The J segment lost 3 bases and the V segment lost 2 bases, leaving 4 bases of the junction unmatched. The CDR3 length is 15 residues. CDR3 loop: CASSLLDRGDYGYTF. CDR3 DNA sequence: TGTGCCAGCAGCTTATTGGACAGGGGTGACTATGGCTACACCTTC.

V and J are TRBV27 and TRBJ2-7; possibly TRBD2 for D (6 bases). Trimming removed 0 bases from V and 0 bases from J, with 9 bases in between. The CDR3 is made up of 15 amino acids. CDR1 and CDR2 (germline): MNHEY, SMNVEV (reference sequence). The CDR3 protein is CASSLSGTHSYEQYF. CDR3 in DNA: TGTGCCAGCAGTTTATCTGGGACTCACTCCTACGAGCAGTACTTC.

The J gene is TRBJ2-7, the V gene TRBV7-2, with 9 positions matching TRBD2. The V and J ends lost 5 bases and 0 bases, in that order; junction bases with no gene match: 14. The length of the CDR3 is 18 residues. Germline V gives CDR1 SGHTA, CDR2 FQGNSA. In DNA form, the CDR3 reads TGTGCCAGCAGCCCCGAAACCTTAGCGGGAGCTTTCTCCTACGAGCAGTACTTC. Translation: CASSPETLAGAFSYEQYF.

This clone appeared once. The genes are TRBV18 and TRBJ2-7; 11 bases are a match to TRBD1. The length of the CDR3 is 15 residues. Germline CDR1 is KGHSH and CDR2 is LQKENI. J was trimmed by 2 bases and V by 3 bases; bases with no gene match: 3. The CDR3 coding sequence is TGTGCCAGCTCACCCAGGACAGGGGGCACCTACGAGCAGTACTTC. The encoded protein is CASSPRTGGTYEQYF.

The rearrangement joins TRBV10-3 to TRBJ1-4; weak D call: TRBD1 (6 bases). Between the trimmed V and J ends, which lost 6 bases and 5 bases, there was a span of 16 bases. This CDR3 region has 15 residues. The germline gives CDR1 ENHRY, CDR2 SYGVKD. CDR3 amino acids: CAIRPGRQGNEKLFF. In DNA form, the CDR3 reads TGTGCCATCAGGCCAGGGCGGCAGGGGAATGAAAAACTGTTTTTT.

This clone has just one count. The gene calls are TRBV6-5 and TRBJ1-2, with D possibly matching TRBD1 (5 bases). This CDR3 region has 15 residues. Between the trimmed V and J ends, which lost 6 bases and 2 bases, there was a span of 16 bases. CDR1 is MNHEY and CDR2 is SVGAGI in the germline V gene. This CDR3 reads CASRGRMSGNYGYTF. The DNA of the CDR3 is TGTGCCAGCAGGGGGCGTATGAGTGGGAACTATGGCTACACCTTC.

The chain couples TRBV11-3 to TRBJ2-1; 7 bases line up with TRBD2. With 0 bases clipped from V and 0 bases from J, the junction kept 8 bases outside the gene matches. Germline V lookup: CDR1 SGHNT, CDR2 YENEEA. The CDR3 extends over 18 amino acids. In DNA, the CDR3 is TGTGCCAGCAGCTTAGATCTCCCCGGCGGGAGCTCCTACAATGAGCAGTTCTTC. Amino acids: CASSLDLPGGSSYNEQFF.

The chain carries TRBV7-2 and TRBJ2-1; TRBD2 agrees at 11 bases. CDR1 and CDR2 (germline): SGHTA, FQGNSA. V dropped 5 bases and J dropped 2; count of bases not matched to a gene: 11. The CDR3 runs 18 residues. CDR3 sequence: CASSPDSGLAGAYNEQFF. The CDR3 bases are TGTGCCAGCAGCCCTGACTCCGGACTAGCGGGTGCCTACAATGAGCAGTTCTTC.

The J gene is TRBJ2-5, the V gene TRBV6-5; 8 bases fit TRBD2. With V trimmed by 7 bases and J by 7 bases, 2 bases remained unmatched. The CDR3 length is 11 residues. The germline gives CDR1 MNHEY, CDR2 SVGAGI. CDR3 sequence: CASKTSVTQYF. The CDR3 DNA follows: TGTGCCAGCAAGACTAGCGTGACCCAGTACTTC.

The genes are TRBV27 and TRBJ1-6; D remains unclear. The CDR3 contains 14 residues. Trimming pared 4 bases from V and 4 bases from J, leaving 8 bases between. Looked up from germline, CDR1 is MNHEY and CDR2 is SMNVEV (reference sequence). CDR3 nucleotides: TGTGCCAGCAGTTCCCCGGAGTATAATTCACCCCTCCACTTT. Protein sequence: CASSSPEYNSPLHF.

The chain carries TRBV4-3 and TRBJ1-6, with 12 nucleotides matching TRBD1. This CDR3 has 21 residues. CDR1 LGHNA and CDR2 YSLEER come from the germline V gene. With 1 base clipped from V and 0 bases from J, the junction kept 10 bases outside the gene matches. The CDR3 loop reads CASSQVGTGGHLSSYNSPLHF. The CDR3 DNA sequence: TGCGCCAGCAGCCAAGTTGGGACAGGGGGCCACCTTAGCTCCTATAATTCACCCCTCCACTTT.

The J gene is TRBJ1-5, the V gene TRBV19, with D unresolved. The length of the CDR3 is 15 residues. The germline CDR1 and CDR2 sequences are LNHDA and SQIVND (reference sequence). The germline V and J ends were trimmed by 3 bases and 3 bases, with 12 bases remaining between them. CDR3 DNA: TGTGCCAGTAGTATCGGGTTTTCTTTCAATCAGCCCCAGCATTTT. Translation: CASSIGFSFNQPQHF.

The chain recombines TRBV7-8 with TRBJ1-1, with 11 bases fitting TRBD1. Trimming at V came to 5 bases and at J to 7 bases, leaving 9 bases not matched to a gene. Germline V gene sequence: CDR1 SGHVS, CDR2 FQNEAQ. The CDR3 totals 15 residues. CDR3 in amino acids: CASSPGTGGTGEAFF. DNA of the CDR3: TGTGCCAGCAGCCCCGGGACAGGGGGTACGGGTGAAGCTTTCTTT. Based on the CDR3 plus reference TRBV7-8 and TRBJ1-1, the full variable domain is GAGVSQSPRYKVAKRGQDVALRCDPISGHVSLFWYQQALGQGPEFLTYFQNEAQLDKSGLPSDRFFAERPEGSVSTLKIQRTQQEDSAVYLCASSPGTGGTGEAFFGQGTRLTVV.

This chain joins TRBV7-2 and TRBJ1-1, with D possibly matching TRBD1 (5 bases). Germline lookup yields CDR1 SGHTA and CDR2 FQGNSA. The V and J ends lost 1 base and 4 bases respectively, with 10 bases between them. This CDR3 is built from 14 residues. CDR3 sequence: CASSLVEGLTEAFF. In DNA, the CDR3 is TGTGCCAGCAGCTTAGTAGAGGGACTCACTGAAGCTTTCTTT.

This chain joins TRBV6-6 and TRBJ2-6; D gene uncertain. V lost 6 bases and J 3 bases, leaving 3 bases between the germline ends. The CDR3 runs to 12 residues. The germline gives CDR1 MNHNY, CDR2 SVGAGI (reference sequence). The CDR3 region is CASSFGANVLTF. Here the CDR3 DNA reads TGTGCCAGCAGCTTTGGGGCCAACGTCCTGACTTTC.